The 26 T cell receptor beta chains in this list originate from one sample, sequenced in a study of blood T cells in healthy people across ages. With a J-beta primer mix and a sample-barcoded 5' primer, a second PCR ran roughly 6 to 11 cycles. TCRdb ran MiXCR on the 5' RACE reads and lists one entry per CDR3 protein. The repertoire has some 900,000 distinct CDR3 sequences, about 44% of them found once; the top ten carry roughly 12%. Source material: blood. The receptors come from a man in his thirties or forties in good health.

This clonotype was detected only a few times. The V and J genes are TRBV4-1 and TRBJ2-1; D may be TRBD2 (6 bases). This CDR3 has 16 residues. Deletions cut 1 base from V and 5 bases from J, with 15 bases between. Germline V gives CDR1 MGHRA, CDR2 YSYEKL. The CDR3 sequence: CASSQAEAGLNNEQFF. The CDR3 nucleotides are TGCGCCAGCAGCCAAGCGGAGGCGGGGTTGAACAATGAGCAGTTCTTC.

This clonotype was recorded at least ten times. The J gene is TRBJ1-5, the V gene TRBV12-3 or TRBV12-4; unclear D gene. CDR3 length equals 16 residues. V was cut by 0 bases and J by 5 bases, with 14 bases left in between. DNA for the CDR3: TGTGCCAGCAGTTTAGCGGATAGCTTTGGAGATCAGCCCCAGCATTTT. Translated, it gives CASSLADSFGDQPQHF.

The J gene is TRBJ2-5, the V gene TRBV24-1, with TRBD2 as a possible D gene (5 bases). Germline V gives CDR1 KGHDR, CDR2 SFDVKD. Trimming stripped 12 bases from V and 1 base from J, with 14 bases between. CDR3 length: 13 amino acids. CDR3 loop: CASQRAIQETQYF. The CDR3 bases are TGTGCCTCGCAGAGGGCCATCCAAGAGACCCAGTACTTC.

The chain links TRBV12-3 or TRBV12-4 to TRBJ2-3; D may be TRBD1 or TRBD2 (5 bases each). The CDR3 consists of 15 residues. V shed 6 bases and J shed 3 bases, with 16 bases lying between them. This CDR3 reads CASRGREPATDTQYF. The CDR3 nucleotides read TGTGCCAGCAGGGGACGAGAGCCGGCGACAGATACGCAGTATTTT.

The chain employs TRBV7-3 and TRBJ2-3; D may be TRBD2 (6 bases). Trimming shortened V by 6 bases and J by 6 bases, and 13 bases separated the two germline ends. The CDR3 spans 13 residues. In germline, CDR1 is SGHTA, CDR2 FQGTGA. The CDR3 coding sequence is TGTGCCAGCAGGGCTAGCGCCGCCGATACGCAGTATTTT. Its translation: CASRASAADTQYF.

This clonotype was found a few times. The chain joins TRBV12-3 or TRBV12-4 to TRBJ2-5; 10 nucleotides line up with TRBD1. The DNA end is a closer match to TRBJ2-7, so the J assignment may be wrong. The CDR3 has 15 residues. As DNA, the CDR3 is TGTGCCAGCAGTAGAGGACAGGGGGATTTCGACGAGCAGTACTTC. This sequence encodes CASSRGQGDFDEQYF.

This clonotype has only one observation. The chain couples TRBV6-1 to TRBJ2-7, with a weak D call TRBD2 (5 bases). In germline, CDR1 is MNHNS, CDR2 SASEGT. Trimming stripped 10 bases from V and 0 bases from J, with 10 bases between. The CDR3 totals 12 residues. CDR3 DNA: TGTGCCACACGGAGGAGCTCCTACGAGCAGTACTTC. It yields the protein CATRRSSYEQYF.

The J gene is TRBJ2-1, the V gene TRBV4-2; D is undetermined. The germline gives CDR1 LGHNA, CDR2 YNFKEQ. Trimming left V 0 bases short and J 0 bases short, with 6 bases between. This CDR3 is built from 15 residues. CDR3 in amino acids: CASSQEQSSYNEQFF. CDR3 nucleotide sequence: TGTGCCAGCAGCCAAGAACAGAGCTCCTACAATGAGCAGTTCTTC.

The table lists this clonotype with a few counts. V gene TRBV28 combines with J gene TRBJ2-4; D gene unclear. The CDR3 covers 15 residues. Germline V lookup: CDR1 MDHEN, CDR2 SYDVKM. V was pared by 8 bases and J by 0 bases, with 14 bases between. In nucleotides, the CDR3 is TGTGCCAGCGGGGTCCCTGCTCTAGCCAAAAACATTCAGTACTTC. Protein product: CASGVPALAKNIQYF.

The rearrangement links TRBV5-1 to TRBJ2-3; 8 nucleotides align to TRBD1. The V gene end was trimmed by 4 bases and the J gene end by 4 bases; junction bases not matched to a gene: 8. The CDR3 is 15 residues long. The germline V gene has CDR1 SGHRS and CDR2 YFSETQ. The CDR3 reads CASSPTGALADTQYF. CDR3 coding DNA: TGCGCCAGCAGCCCGACAGGGGCCCTGGCAGATACGCAGTATTTT.

With respect to this clonotype: One end of the junction fails to match germline, which may point to a read error. The chain carries TRBV7-2 and TRBJ2-1, with 7 bases aligning to TRBD2. Germline V gene lookup returns CDR1 SGHTA and CDR2 FQGNSA. The CDR3 has 17 amino acids. The CDR3 loop is CASNLAGGHFSYNEQFF. The CDR3 DNA reads TGTGCCAGCAACTTAGCGGGCGGACACTTCTCCTACAATGAGCAGTTCTTC. Using reference TRBV7-2 and TRBJ2-1 for the parts outside the CDR3, the full variable domain is GAGVSQSPSNKVTEKGKDVELRCDPISGHTALYWYRQSLGQGLEFLIYFQGNSAPDKSGLPSDRFSAERTGGSVSTLTIQRTQQEDSAVYLCASNLAGGHFSYNEQFFGPGTRLTVL.

This CDR3 is CASSEVTENTEAFF. Here the CDR3 DNA reads TGTGCCAGCAGTGAGGTCACAGAGAACACTGAAGCTTTCTTT. J is TRBJ1-1 and V is TRBV25-1; D remains ambiguous. Looked up from germline, CDR1 is MGHDK and CDR2 is SYGVNS. CDR3 size: 14 residues. V was cut by 3 bases and J by 1 base, with 9 bases left in between.

With respect to this clonotype: Because it lacks the conserved phenylalanine or tryptophan at the end, this CDR3 is likely a read error. V is TRBV18 and J is TRBJ2-5, with TRBD1 matching over 7 bases. This CDR3 contains 14 residues. V trimming: 4 bases; J trimming: 1 base; junction bases outside the gene matches: 3. Germline V gene data show CDR1 as KGHSH and CDR2 as LQKENI. The CDR3: CASSLNRGQETQYL. CDR3 coding DNA: TGTGCCAGCTCACTCAACAGGGGCCAAGAGACCCAGTACCTC.

V gene TRBV2 combines with J gene TRBJ2-1; D possibly corresponds to TRBD2 (5 bases). Trimming left V 5 bases short and J 5 bases short, with 16 bases between. CDR3 size: 15 residues. CDR1 is SNHLY, CDR2 FYNNEI, per germline. The CDR3 DNA reads TGTGCCAGCAGTCCCCGGAGCGGCGGACACAATGAGCAGTTCTTC. It specifies CASSPRSGGHNEQFF.

Note on this clonotype: Its ends do not fully match the called genes, so a read error is possible. The chain combines TRBV20-1 with TRBJ2-3; tentatively, D is TRBD2 (5 bases). This CDR3 spans 13 amino acids. The V gene's germline CDR1 is DFQATT and CDR2 SNEGSKA (reference sequence). CDR3 sequence: CSASRPSTDTQYF. CDR3 nucleotides: TGCAGTGCTAGCCGGCCTAGCACGGATACGCAGTATTTT.

This clonotype has more than one count but fewer than ten. The rearrangement joins TRBV4-2 to TRBJ2-1; TRBD2 agrees at 16 bases. V lost 4 bases, J lost 6 bases, and 12 bases stayed unmatched. This CDR3 region has 19 residues. Germline values: CDR1 LGHNA, CDR2 YNFKEQ. The CDR3 region has the DNA TGTGCCAGCAGCCCCGGGACTAGCGGGGGGGTTAAATCATCCAATGAGCAGTTCTTC. Its protein product is CASSPGTSGGVKSSNEQFF.

This clonotype appeared a few times. This chain joins TRBV7-8 and TRBJ2-1, with TRBD2 matching 8 bases. The CDR3 is 16 residues long. V gave up 1 base and J gave up 7 bases; unmatched junction bases: 9. Germline V gene data show CDR1 as SGHVS and CDR2 as FQNEAQ. DNA for the CDR3: TGTGCCAGCAGCTTAGTCCCAGCGGGGGCAAGGAATGAGCAGTTCTTC. Its protein is CASSLVPAGARNEQFF.

This chain uses TRBV7-9 with TRBJ2-2, with D possibly being TRBD1 (6 bases). Germline loops: CDR1 SEHNR, CDR2 FQNEAQ (reference sequence). Trimming left V 5 bases short and J 4 bases short, with 11 bases between. The CDR3 is 14 amino acids. The CDR3 DNA reads TGTGCCAGCAGCAAGGGGGAAGGCACCGGGGAGCTGTTTTTT. Translating gives CASSKGEGTGELFF. Together with reference TRBV7-9 and TRBJ2-2, the CDR3 gives the full variable domain: DTGVSQNPRHKITKRGQNVTFRCDPISEHNRLYWYRQTLGQGPEFLTYFQNEAQLEKSRLLSDRFSAERPKGSFSTLEIQRTEQGDSAMYLCASSKGEGTGELFFGEGSRLTVL.

V gene TRBV21-1 combines with J gene TRBJ2-3; TRBD1 is the table's D call and was not checked against the DNA. TRBV21-1 is a pseudogene segment. The CDR3 contains 17 residues. The CDR3: CASSKANPRRRTDTQYF. CDR3 coding DNA: TGTGCCAGCAGCAAAGCTAACCCCCGACGTCGCACAGATACGCAGTATTTT.

V is TRBV30 and J is TRBJ2-1; D perhaps matches TRBD1 (5 bases). Germline loops: CDR1 GTSNPN, CDR2 SVGIG (reference sequence). CDR3 length: 15 amino acids. The germline V and J ends were trimmed by 4 bases and 8 bases, with 21 bases remaining between them. The CDR3 bases are TGTGCCTGGACCAGAGACCAGGGCGTCATGTATGAGCAGTTCTTC. It specifies CAWTRDQGVMYEQFF.

The rearrangement links TRBV7-3 to TRBJ2-3, with TRBD2 identical over 7 bases. CDR1 and CDR2 from the germline V gene are SGHTA and FQGTGA. V was clipped by 0 bases and J by 0 bases; unmatched bases: 3. CDR3 length: 16 residues. The CDR3 sequence: CASSLTLGLSTDTQYF. The DNA for the CDR3 is TGTGCCAGCAGCTTAACGTTGGGACTAAGCACAGATACGCAGTATTTT. Combining the CDR3 with reference TRBV7-3 and TRBJ2-3 gives the whole variable domain GAGVSQTPSNKVTEKGKYVELRCDPISGHTALYWYRQSLGQGPEFLIYFQGTGAADDSGLPNDRFFAVRPEGSVSTLKIQRTERGDSAVYLCASSLTLGLSTDTQYFGPGTRLTVL.

This clonotype occurred once. This chain joins TRBV4-1 and TRBJ2-1; D gene unclear. The length of the CDR3 is 16 residues. The V and J ends lost 8 bases and 2 bases respectively, with 19 bases between them. Per germline, CDR1 MGHRA and CDR2 YSYEKL. CDR3 region: CASGPLGVIAYNEQFF. The CDR3 coding sequence is TGCGCCAGCGGCCCCCTCGGCGTAATAGCCTACAATGAGCAGTTCTTC.

Note on this clonotype: A read error may account for a junction end that differs from germline. The J gene is TRBJ2-6, the V gene TRBV7-9; D might be TRBD1 (6 bases). Germline V gene sequence: CDR1 SEHNR, CDR2 FQNEAQ (reference sequence). CDR3 length: 13 amino acids. The CDR3 spells CARGGSGAYVLTF. The CDR3 DNA reads TGTGCCAGAGGGGGATCTGGGGCCTACGTCCTGACTTTC.

This clonotype was observed a single time. The rearrangement links TRBV20-1 to TRBJ2-7; 14 nucleotides line up with TRBD2. From germline, CDR1 is DFQATT and CDR2 SNEGSKA (reference sequence). Losses at the gene ends were 6 bases for V and 0 bases for J; bases not matched to a gene: 10. The CDR3 sequence is 17 residues long. CDR3 nucleotide sequence: TGCAGTGCAAAGGGACTAGCGGGGGTACCTAGCTCCTACGAGCAGTACTTC. It yields the protein CSAKGLAGVPSSYEQYF.

This rearrangement joins TRBV12-3 or TRBV12-4 to TRBJ2-5, with D maybe TRBD2 (6 bases). The CDR3 length is 16 residues. V was cut by 6 bases and J by 3 bases, with 20 bases left in between. This chain's CDR3 is CASSGSRAPGEETQYF. The CDR3, as DNA: TGTGCCAGCAGCGGATCACGGGCCCCGGGGGAAGAGACCCAGTACTTC.

V gene TRBV28 combines with J gene TRBJ2-3; TRBD1 agrees at 7 bases. The J segment lost 7 bases and the V segment lost 4 bases, leaving 8 bases of the junction unmatched. From germline, CDR1 is MDHEN and CDR2 SYDVKM. The CDR3 consists of 14 residues. CDR3 region: CASSYRDSANTQYF. The CDR3 region has the DNA TGTGCCAGCAGTTATCGGGACAGTGCAAATACGCAGTATTTT.